This entry features one T cell receptor beta chain sequence. Its recognized antigen is unknown. Base quality data are lacking; no much larger clone is found one base away. Deletion took 11 bases off V and 6 bases off J, with a span of 13 bases between the germline ends. CDR1 and CDR2 (LNHDA, SQIVND) derive from the germline V gene (reference sequence). Its CDR3 holds 11 amino acids, cysteine through phenylalanine. CDR3 DNA is the only sequence kept; it has 33 bases, read in frame from the first base. The data stem from a study of sequential checkpoint blockade in melanoma (dated by TCRdb to between 2018 and 2020). Regarding the research as a whole: Patients were assigned by 1:1 randomization to either first-line nivolumab followed by ipilimumab (arm A) or ipilimumab followed by nivolumab (arm B). Maintenance nivolumab came after both trial sequences.

General study outcomes and caveats: Larger, independent patient cohorts are needed to validate the response-prediction model that combines TCR metrics and mutation burden.

The immunoSEQ Assay was used to immunosequence TCRbeta CDR3 regions from genomic DNA. Genomic DNA was amplified by bias-controlled multiplex PCR before high-throughput sequencing. In the authors' own workflow: To quantify the absolute abundance of each unique TCRbeta CDR3 region, the sequences were collapsed and filtered. Clonality was defined as 1 minus Pielou's evenness and was calculated using productive rearrangements only. A previously published method was used to identify clones with significantly greater frequencies in on-treatment samples than in baseline samples. Entries here come from immuneACCESS through TCRdb and include only in-frame sequences with V and J called. Some clones fail to appear in such tables; in the studies checked, an unresolved V gene covers under half of the shortfall, and the cause of the remainder is unknown. From that table come the V and J calls and clone size; the DNA was used to work out D and trimming. This sample lists about 20,000 clones; under 60% were detected once. The ten largest clones represent approximately 18% of the sample.

This specimen's treatment or condition label, per the study, means: randomized to nivolumab then ipilimumab (arm A) or the reverse (arm B). None of the patients in the trial had previously been given DNA-damaging chemotherapy. A FACS Aria II flow cytometer was used to sort live CD3+CD8+ cells that were negative for CD19 and CD56 from thawed PBMCs. Samples came from patients with melanoma in CheckMate 064, a randomized, open-label phase II trial of sequential checkpoint blockade. Peripheral blood mononuclear cells were collected by leukapheresis, purified using Ficoll-Paque, and frozen in human serum containing roughly 10% DMSO. Purity of sorted blood CD3+CD8+ cells was verified at >95% immediately after sorting, followed by DNA extraction.

The V gene is TRBV19 and the J gene is TRBJ1-1; a weak D assignment points to TRBD1 (5 bases agree). This receptor was taken from a human donor with melanoma. The sequences come from CD8+ T cells sorted from blood (inferred from file names), collected from a patient given nivolumab and ipilimumab in sequence. The nucleotide sequence reads TGTGCCGCATGGGGGGGGGCTGAAGCTTTCTTT. It translates to CAAWGGAEAFF.